This T cell receptor beta chain was recorded in a study of CD8+CD57+ T cells in acquired aplastic anemia. Background on the study: Average DNA yield from sorted CD4+ and CD8+ cells was about 2.9 ug. Study-wide results and caveats: Patients and controls were not found to differ significantly in CD8+ Simpson's diversity. Patients and controls shared some 29 CD8+ CDR3 sequences, which appeared highly expressed in patients and within their immunodominant clones.

TCR beta VDJ and CDR3 profiling used genomic DNA as template. TCRdb passed the reads through MiXCR, listing each CDR3 protein once. The sample holds approximately 220,000 distinct CDR3 sequences, about half seen once. Patients who underwent sequencing had shown CD8+CD57+ cell expansion by flow cytometry. Diagnosis of severe acquired aplastic anemia applied to all patients. This clonotype was seen at least ten times. Its antigen remains unidentified. Its ends do not fully match the called genes, so a read error is possible. CDR3 length: 13 amino acids. In germline, CDR1 is SSHAT, CDR2 FNYEAQ (reference sequence).

The gene calls are TRBV7-7 and TRBJ1-4; D might be TRBD1 (6 bases). The sample comprised sorted CD4+, CD8+, or CD8+CD57+ T cells (not recorded which) from PBMCs. This receptor was identified in a human donor with aplastic anemia. The CDR3 region has the DNA TGTGCTAGCAGCCCTGACAGGAATGAAAAACTGTTTTTT. Its translation is CASSPDRNEKLFF.